Listed below are T cell receptor beta chains from one sample, sequenced in a study of OX40 agonist ivuxolimab in advanced cancers. The data were produced by immunoSEQ multiplex PCR, yet TCRdb's version contains in-frame clones alone and is incomplete. The sample shows 40,000 to 45,000 clones, approximately 86% of them seen only once. Sequencing was performed on CD4+ or CD8+ T cells sorted from blood, taken in a trial of the OX40 agonist ivuxolimab. The receptors were gathered from an adult with an advanced solid tumor such as melanoma, head and neck, liver or kidney cancer. Each CDR3 is given with its conserved first and last residue. The D gene is left open where the match is weak. Size values are once, few and many counts, or a class for expanded clones, and some rows have none.

clone_size,v_call,d_call,cdr3_length,j_call,cdr3_aa,cdr3_nt
few,TRBV7-2,TRBD2,18,TRBJ2-1,CASSLGGTSGGASNEQFF,TGTGCCAGCAGCTTAGGAGGGACTAGCGGGGGGGCCAGCAATGAGCAGTTCTTC
.,TRBV30,.,11,TRBJ2-1,CAWSGAQEQFF,TGTGCCTGGAGTGGGGCGCAGGAGCAGTTCTTC
.,TRBV11-2,.,15,TRBJ1-3,CASSLEGTRGNTIYF,TGTGCCAGCAGCTTAGAGGGGACGAGAGGAAACACCATATATTTT
.,TRBV5-1,TRBD1,14,TRBJ2-5,CASSLAPQGETQYF,TGCGCCAGCAGCTTGGCCCCACAGGGGGAGACCCAGTACTTC
.,TRBV29-1,.,13,TRBJ1-2,CSVDRRSNYGYTF,TGCAGCGTAGACAGGAGATCTAACTATGGCTACACCTTC
.,TRBV2,.,14,TRBJ2-2,CASSEAAVTGELFF,TGTGCCAGCAGTGAAGCGGCAGTCACCGGGGAGCTGTTTTTT
.,TRBV10-3,.,14,TRBJ2-5,CAISERGSQETQYF,TGTGCCATCAGTGAGAGGGGCTCGCAAGAGACCCAGTACTTC
.,TRBV6-1,TRBD1,13,TRBJ1-2,CATRTGGNYGYTF,TGTGCCACTCGGACAGGGGGTAACTATGGCTACACCTTC
.,TRBV4-3,TRBD2,16,TRBJ2-2,CASSQGTSVNTGELFF,TGCGCCAGCAGCCAAGGGACTAGCGTAAACACCGGGGAGCTGTTTTTT
.,TRBV4-2,TRBD2,16,TRBJ2-1,CASSQGWDYGTNEQFF,TGTGCCAGCAGCCAAGGGTGGGACTATGGGACCAATGAGCAGTTCTTC
.,TRBV19,.,13,TRBJ1-4,CAANQGSNEKLFF,TGTGCCGCCAATCAGGGGAGTAATGAAAAACTGTTTTTT
.,TRBV5-8,.,17,TRBJ2-2,CASSLVSGTLNTGELFF,TGTGCCAGCAGCTTGGTTTCTGGGACTCTCAACACCGGGGAGCTGTTTTTT
.,TRBV19,TRBD1,15,TRBJ1-2,CASSFTRDRVNGYTF,TGTGCCAGTAGTTTTACCCGGGACAGGGTCAATGGCTACACCTTC
few,TRBV4-1,.,15,TRBJ1-2,CASGWGRVARDGYTF,TGCGCCAGCGGATGGGGCAGGGTGGCCCGGGATGGCTACACCTTC
.,TRBV6-6,TRBD1,14,TRBJ2-2,CASSLRQGAGELFF,TGTGCCAGCAGCCTCCGACAGGGAGCCGGGGAGCTGTTTTTT
.,TRBV5-1,TRBD2,16,TRBJ2-3,CASSSGLAGGADTQYF,TGCGCCAGCAGCTCCGGACTAGCGGGGGGCGCAGATACGCAGTATTTT
.,TRBV5-1,.,13,TRBJ1-2,CASSQAAFYGYTF,TGCGCCAGCAGCCAAGCGGCTTTCTATGGCTACACCTTC
.,TRBV6-6,.,14,TRBJ1-1,CASSFSTANTEAFF,TGTGCCAGCAGTTTCTCGACAGCGAACACTGAAGCTTTCTTT
.,TRBV18,.,17,TRBJ2-1,CASSPSGRSLSYNEQFF,TGTGCCAGCTCACCTAGCGGCCGGAGCCTCTCCTACAATGAGCAGTTCTTC
.,TRBV7-2,TRBD2,16,TRBJ2-3,CASSRVAGAGTDTQYF,TGTGCCAGCAGCCGCGTGGCGGGAGCGGGCACAGATACGCAGTATTTT
once,TRBV6-6,.,12,TRBJ1-1,CASREYNTEAFF,TGTGCCAGCAGAGAATATAACACTGAAGCTTTCTTT
.,TRBV4-2,.,17,TRBJ2-4,CASSQERWTRAGNIQYF,TGTGCCAGCAGCCAAGAGCGGTGGACCCGGGCCGGAAACATTCAGTACTTC
.,TRBV10-1,.,13,TRBJ2-6,CAKGPSRANVLTF,TGCGCCAAGGGCCCCTCGAGGGCCAACGTCCTGACTTTC
.,TRBV2,.,14,TRBJ2-2,CASRGDVSTGELFF,TGTGCCAGCAGGGGGGATGTCAGCACCGGGGAGCTGTTTTTT
.,TRBV28,.,15,TRBJ2-2,CASSTRRVNTGELFF,TGTGCCAGCAGTACCCGCAGGGTGAACACCGGGGAGCTGTTTTTT
.,TRBV11-2,TRBD2,14,TRBJ2-5,CASSQMTSVETQYF,TGTGCCAGCAGCCAAATGACTAGCGTAGAGACCCAGTACTTC
.,TRBV15,.,14,TRBJ1-1,CATIAGAMGTEAFF,TGTGCCACCATCGCCGGGGCGATGGGCACTGAAGCTTTCTTT
.,TRBV28,.,14,TRBJ1-2,CASIFGTGNYGYTF,TGTGCCAGCATTTTTGGTACAGGAAACTATGGCTACACCTTC
.,TRBV19,.,19,TRBJ1-3,CASSIRRGAEREDGNTIYF,TGTGCCAGTAGTATTAGAAGGGGGGCAGAGAGAGAGGATGGAAACACCATATATTTT